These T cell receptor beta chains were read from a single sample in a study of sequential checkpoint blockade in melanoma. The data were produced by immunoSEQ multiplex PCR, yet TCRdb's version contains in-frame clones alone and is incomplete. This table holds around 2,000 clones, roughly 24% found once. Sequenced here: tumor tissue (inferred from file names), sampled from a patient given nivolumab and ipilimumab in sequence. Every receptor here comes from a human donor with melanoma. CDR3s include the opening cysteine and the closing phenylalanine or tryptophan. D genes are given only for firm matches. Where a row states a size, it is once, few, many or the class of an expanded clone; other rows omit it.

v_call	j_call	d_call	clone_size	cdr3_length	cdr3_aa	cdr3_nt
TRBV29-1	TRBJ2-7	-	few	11	CSVEDTYEQYF	TGCAGCGTTGAGGACACCTACGAGCAGTACTTC
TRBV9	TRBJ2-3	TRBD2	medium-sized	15	CASSVDGGAPDTQYF	TGTGCCAGCAGCGTCGACGGGGGGGCCCCAGATACGCAGTATTTT
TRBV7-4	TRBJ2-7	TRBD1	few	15	CASSVEGTGIDEQYF	TGTGCCAGCAGCGTAGAAGGGACAGGGATTGACGAGCAGTACTTC
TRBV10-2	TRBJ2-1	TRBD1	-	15	CASSEGTDPYNEQFF	TGCGCCAGCAGTGAGGGGACAGACCCGTACAATGAGCAGTTCTTC
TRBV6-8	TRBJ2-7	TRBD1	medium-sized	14	CASSYHPQQGSAYF	TGTGCCAGCAGTTATCACCCCCAACAGGGGTCGGCTTACTTC
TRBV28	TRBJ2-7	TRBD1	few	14	CASSPGTGPYEQYF	TGTGCCAGCAGTCCCGGGACAGGGCCCTACGAGCAGTACTTC
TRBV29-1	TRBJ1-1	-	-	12	CSAAGGLAEAFF	TGCAGCGCTGCGGGGGGGTTGGCTGAAGCTTTCTTT
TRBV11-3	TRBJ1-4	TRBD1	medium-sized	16	CASSFRSGQGESKLFF	TGTGCCAGCAGCTTTCGTAGCGGACAGGGGGAGTCAAAACTGTTTTTT
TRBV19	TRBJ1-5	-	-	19	CASSQINAGRIDSNQPQHF	TGTGCCAGTAGTCAAATTAACGCGGGCCGTATCGATAGCAATCAGCCCCAGCATTTT
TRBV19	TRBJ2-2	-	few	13	CASSIRRTGELFF	TGTGCCAGTAGTATACGGCGGACCGGGGAGCTGTTTTTT
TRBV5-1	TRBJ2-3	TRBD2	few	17	CASSFGLAGGVTDTQYF	TGCGCCAGCAGCTTCGGACTAGCGGGGGGCGTCACAGATACGCAGTATTTT
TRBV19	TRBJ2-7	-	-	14	CASSTRDTSYEQYF	TGTGCCAGTAGTACCCGGGACACCTCCTACGAGCAGTACTTC
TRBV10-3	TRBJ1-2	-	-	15	CAISDSASTSYGYTF	TGTGCCATCAGTGATAGTGCTTCAACGAGCTATGGCTACACCTTC
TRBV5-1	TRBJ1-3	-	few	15	CASSLSGNSGNTIYF	TGCGCCAGCAGCTTGTCAGGCAACTCTGGAAACACCATATATTTT
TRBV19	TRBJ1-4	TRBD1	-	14	CASSPGQGNEKLFF	TGTGCCAGTAGCCCGGGACAGGGGAATGAAAAACTGTTTTTT
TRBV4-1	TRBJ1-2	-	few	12	CASRDTRYGYTF	TGCGCCAGCAGGGACACGAGGTATGGCTACACCTTC
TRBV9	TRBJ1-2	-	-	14	CASSVGQGFDGYTF	TGTGCCAGCAGCGTCGGGCAGGGGTTTGATGGCTACACCTTC
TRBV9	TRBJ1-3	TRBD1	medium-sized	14	CATRGTVSGNTIYF	TGTGCCACCAGGGGGACAGTCTCTGGAAACACCATATATTTT
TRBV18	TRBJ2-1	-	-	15	CASSPPGGSYNEQFF	TGTGCCAGCTCACCACCGGGCGGATCCTACAATGAGCAGTTCTTC
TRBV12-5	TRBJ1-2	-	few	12	CASNRNNYGYTF	TGTGCCAGCAACAGGAACAACTATGGCTACACCTTC
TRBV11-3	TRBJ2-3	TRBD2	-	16	CASRKTSGGSTDTQYF	TGTGCCAGCAGAAAGACTAGCGGGGGTAGCACAGATACGCAGTATTTT
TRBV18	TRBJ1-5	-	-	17	CASSPGAGQYSNQPQHF	TGTGCCAGCTCCCCAGGGGCAGGGCAATATAGCAATCAGCCCCAGCATTTT
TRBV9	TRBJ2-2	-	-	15	CASSVGSLNTGELFF	TGTGCCAGCAGCGTAGGCTCGTTGAACACCGGGGAGCTGTTTTTT
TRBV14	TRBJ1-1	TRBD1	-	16	CASSQDGTGGRTEAFF	TGTGCCAGCAGCCAAGACGGGACAGGGGGCAGAACTGAAGCTTTCTTT
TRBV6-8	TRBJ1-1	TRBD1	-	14	CASSYRGRLTEAFF	TGTGCCAGCAGTTACAGGGGGCGCCTTACTGAAGCTTTCTTT
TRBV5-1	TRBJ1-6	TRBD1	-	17	CASSLGPGQGVNSPLHF	TGCGCCAGCAGCTTGGGGCCGGGACAGGGTGTAAATTCACCCCTCCACTTT
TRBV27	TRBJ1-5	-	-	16	CASSGTLEGGGQPQHF	TGTGCCAGCAGTGGGACCTTGGAGGGGGGGGGTCAGCCCCAGCATTTT
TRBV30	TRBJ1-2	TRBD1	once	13	CAWSGGQGRGYTF	TGTGCCTGGAGTGGGGGACAGGGGCGCGGCTACACCTTC
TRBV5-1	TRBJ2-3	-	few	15	CASSRRGGVPDTQYF	TGCGCCAGCAGCCGACGGGGTGGGGTCCCAGATACGCAGTATTTT
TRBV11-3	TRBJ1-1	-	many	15	CASSPRRYRATEAFF	TGTGCCAGCAGCCCTAGGAGGTACCGAGCCACTGAAGCTTTCTTT
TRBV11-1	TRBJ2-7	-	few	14	CASSLAGVSYEQYF	TGTGCCAGCAGCTTAGCAGGGGTGTCCTACGAGCAGTACTTC
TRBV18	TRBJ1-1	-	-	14	CASSPRTQNTEAFF	TGTGCCAGCTCACCCAGAACTCAAAACACTGAAGCTTTCTTT
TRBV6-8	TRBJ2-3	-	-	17	CASSYSIRERPTDTQYF	TGTGCCAGCAGTTACTCGATCCGCGAGCGGCCCACAGATACGCAGTATTTT
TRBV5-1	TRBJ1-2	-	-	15	CASSLDFNNFNGYTF	TGCGCCAGCAGCTTGGACTTCAACAATTTCAACGGCTACACCTTC
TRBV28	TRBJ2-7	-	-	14	CASSPPLNSAEQYF	TGTGCCAGCAGTCCACCACTGAACTCGGCCGAGCAGTACTTC
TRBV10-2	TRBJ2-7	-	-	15	CASSEVGGRGRWQYF	TGCGCCAGCAGTGAAGTGGGAGGTCGGGGAAGATGGCAGTACTTC
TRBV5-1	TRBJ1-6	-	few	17	CATKTGGPSSYNSPLHF	TGCGCCACTAAAACTGGGGGCCCAAGCTCCTATAATTCACCCCTCCACTTT
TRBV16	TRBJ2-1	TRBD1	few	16	CASSQFRRQGADEQFF	TGTGCCAGCAGCCAATTCAGGAGACAGGGGGCCGATGAGCAGTTCTTC
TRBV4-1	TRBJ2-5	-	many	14	CASSQQGPQETQYF	TGCGCCAGCAGCCAACAGGGGCCCCAAGAGACCCAGTACTTC
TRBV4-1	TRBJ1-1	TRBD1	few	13	CASATGGSTEAFF	TGCGCCAGCGCCACAGGGGGGAGCACTGAAGCTTTCTTT